This T cell receptor (beta chain) was identified during a study of cytomegalovirus exposure and HLA in healthy donors. The wider study: Earlier findings included approximately 120 million unique TCR beta sequences obtained from about 170 million T cells.

This CDR3 spans 14 amino acids. The V gene lost 2 bases and the J gene lost 7 bases, with 11 bases spanning the gap. Per germline, CDR1 MNHEY and CDR2 SVGAGI. The PCR was carried out with 60 Vbeta primers and 13 Jbeta primers. Libraries were prepared by immunoSEQ multiplex PCR; TCRdb keeps only in-frame clonotypes and omits some of them. Here the sample spans 90,000 to 150,000 clones, over 65% being singletons. The V and J genes are TRBV6-5 and TRBJ2-2, with D uncertain. Sequencing used PBMCs. The clonotype comes from a female donor in good health and CMV-seronegative. The CDR3 protein is CASSYVGLGGELFF. CDR3 DNA: TGTGCCAGCAGTTACGTTGGCCTTGGCGGGGAGCTGTTTTTT.